This T cell receptor beta chain was profiled in a study of shared clonotypes between healthy human individuals (dated by TCRdb to about 2020). A note on the overall study: A few men and two women, aged 18 to 49 years, made up the cohort. For each donor, three plates each were used for CD4 naive and CD4 memory, two plates were used for CD8 naive, and one plate was used for CD8 memory. The study deeply sequenced blood TCR repertoires of about 5 healthy adults to estimate repertoire size and the extent of clonotype sharing between individuals. Different laboratories and diverse techniques were used to prepare libraries and sequence TCR repertoires, to increase sequencing depth and limit assay-specific biases. Leukapheresis yielded between about 0.94 and 9 billion PBMCs per donor. What the authors observed across the whole study: Pairwise subsampling indicated that sequencing depth was expected to affect the degree of clonotype sharing among donors. Compared with non-shared clonotypes, the clonotypes found in all four sorted-subset donors had higher generation probabilities. Incomplete sequencing was indicated by rarefaction of sorted-subset datasets, despite the large sequencing depth. Estimated clonotype richness was generally larger for naive than for memory subsets. The genetic and exposure-history diversity represented was limited by the small number of donors. Sampling was restricted to blood, and TCR repertoires in tissue are likely to differ from TCR repertoires in blood. Sharing across several donors was observed for around 4.8% of naive CD4, about 3.2% of naive CD8, 2% to 2.5% of memory CD4, and about 0.4% of memory CD8 clonotypes.

Using the deep immunoSEQ assay, multiplex PCR amplified TCR CDR3 regions from genomic DNA. Genomic DNA extracted from each cell subset was distributed evenly over all wells of several immunoSEQ 96-well plates, and each plate served as one replicate. For sorted subsets, around 200 ng genomic DNA, equal to tens of thousands of T cell genomes, was loaded into each replicate PCR. Purified libraries were quantified with a Qubit 3.0 fluorometer, sized on a Bioanalyzer 2100, and re-quantified with the KAPA Library Quantification kit. A separate single-read 150-cycle Illumina NextSeq 550 flow cell was used to sequence each immunoSEQ 96-well plate. The study's processing was this. Because the immunoSEQ output held only junctional sequences and lacked quality scores, the filtering could not match the filtering applied to full-length reads. To assign V/J genes and CDR3, sequences were annotated using PyIR, a Python wrapper for IgBLAST v1.9, with IMGT germline references. Reads were filtered out if the reads had weak V/J assignments (E-value above 1e-6), no CDR3, stop codons, out-of-frame junctions, or ambiguous translated residues. V3J clonotypes were defined as sequences sharing the same inferred V gene, J gene, and CDR3 amino acid sequence. The percentage overlap between two repertoires was calculated by dividing the number of shared unique clonotypes by the size of the smaller repertoire. Three approaches were used to assess repertoire richness: RTK rarefaction, the Chao1 estimator, and Recon v2.1 estimates of unobserved clonotypes. OLGA was used to compute generation probabilities for all TCRbeta clonotypes that the gDNA method yielded from a handful of donors. In TCRdb, the immuneACCESS table is reduced to in-frame sequences with V and J assigned. These tables do not hold every clone; where another copy was compared, an unresolved V gene accounts for under half, and the others remain unexplained. D and trimming come from the DNA, and the V and J calls and clone size come from that table. In this sample the table shows 1.5 million to 2.5 million clones, around 96% of which occur a single time. The ten largest clonotypes hold less than 1.5% of the sample.

About this clone itself: Its binding antigen is unknown. It has no much larger one-base neighbor in the sample; base qualities were not kept.

CD8 naive samples were obtained by positive selection for CCR7 among CD45RO-negative cells, yielding a CD45RA+CCR7+ population from which TemRA cells were excluded. The donors were healthy, HIV-negative adults who had no recently reported acute infections or vaccinations. Every donor was a Caucasian adult residing in Nashville, Tennessee, USA. Blood was collected by leukapheresis, and PBMCs were isolated by Ficoll-Histopaque density gradient centrifugation and then cryopreserved in liquid nitrogen vapor phase. Analytical flow cytometry was used to check the purity and quantity of every magnetically sorted T cell population. Genomic DNA was isolated from every sorted fraction and measured by UV absorbance on a Nanodrop 2000c. The CDR3 contains 13 residues, cysteine and phenylalanine counted. Of the read, only the CDR3 DNA is kept; its 39 bases are in frame from base 1. A distance of 10 bases separates the germline ends of V and J, which lose 4 bases and 6 bases respectively. Taken from the germline V gene, the CDR1 and CDR2 loops are MNHEY and SVGAGI.

This TCR was recovered from a man aged 18 to 30 in good health. Sequences were obtained from naive CD8+ T cells sorted from blood. The cell subset or site label for this specimen denotes: CD45RA+CCR7+. Rearrangement joined TRBV6-5 to TRBJ2-1; TRBD1 is perhaps the D gene, given 5 matching bases. The DNA reads TGTGCCAGCAGTTCAGGGCAGGTCAATGAGCAGTTCTTC. The resulting protein is CASSSGQVNEQFF.